These 15 T cell receptor beta chains were sequenced from one sample in a study of cytomegalovirus exposure and HLA in healthy donors. PCR employed 60 Vbeta and 13 Jbeta primers. Assay: immunoSEQ multiplex PCR; the TCRdb copy retains only in-frame clones and omits some. This table has 95,000 to 100,000 clones, over 60% appearing once. The specimen sequenced was PBMCs. All receptors come from a female donor in good health and CMV-seronegative.

This chain joins TRBV4-2 and TRBJ2-2; 16 nucleotides match TRBD2. Germline CDR1 LGHNA, CDR2 YNFKEQ. This CDR3 has 19 amino acids. Trimming took 4 bases from V and 6 from J; bases not matched to a gene: 11. For the CDR3, the DNA is TGTGCCAGCAGCCCTAAAGCCGGGACTAGCGGGAGGGTTTCCGGGGAGCTGTTTTTT. Translated: CASSPKAGTSGRVSGELFF.

This rearrangement joins TRBV5-1 to TRBJ2-1; possible D gene TRBD2, 6 bases. This CDR3 spans 16 amino acids. Looked up from germline, CDR1 is SGHRS and CDR2 is YFSETQ. Trimming pared 4 bases from V and 6 bases from J, leaving 20 bases between. CDR3 loop: CASSGTFAGLSNEQFF. CDR3 DNA sequence: TGCGCCAGCAGCGGAACGTTCGCGGGACTTTCCAATGAGCAGTTCTTC.

There are a few counts of this clone. The chain combines TRBV27 with TRBJ2-2; 9 nucleotides align to TRBD1. The CDR3 is 15 amino acids. V lost 5 bases, J lost 5 bases, and 6 bases stayed unmatched. Germline CDR1 reads MNHEY; CDR2 reads SMNVEV (reference sequence). CDR3 sequence (DNA): TGTGCCAGCAGTGACGACAGGGGGTATACCGGGGAGCTGTTTTTT. Translated: CASSDDRGYTGELFF.

The chain couples TRBV4-2 to TRBJ1-2, with TRBD1 identical over 7 bases. CDR1 is LGHNA, CDR2 YNFKEQ, per germline. The CDR3 consists of 15 residues. V gave up 4 bases and J gave up 2 bases; unmatched junction bases: 7. CDR3 nucleotides: TGTGCCAGCAGCCCCTTAACAGGGGCCAACTATGGCTACACCTTC. Amino acid sequence: CASSPLTGANYGYTF.

This chain joins TRBV2 and TRBJ1-2; TRBD1 aligns across 7 bases. Trimming removed 10 bases from V and 0 bases from J; junction bases left unmatched: 5. The CDR3 totals 13 residues. Germline V gene lookup returns CDR1 SNHLY and CDR2 FYNNEI. CDR3 in amino acids: CATGQAANYGYTF. The CDR3 bases are TGTGCCACCGGACAGGCAGCTAACTATGGCTACACCTTC.

V usage is TRBV11-1 and J usage is TRBJ2-7, with TRBD2 matching 8 bases. The V gene's germline CDR1 is SGHAT and CDR2 FQDESV (reference sequence). The CDR3 covers 15 residues. J was trimmed by 0 bases and V by 3 bases; bases with no gene match: 4. Written as DNA, the CDR3 is TGTGCCAGCAGCTTTACTAGCGGTGCCTCCTACGAGCAGTACTTC. Its translation: CASSFTSGASYEQYF. Looking up the rest from reference TRBV11-1 and TRBJ2-7 gives the full variable domain: EAEVAQSPRYKITEKSQAVAFWCDPISGHATLYWYRQILGQGPELLVQFQDESVVDDSQLPKDRFSAERLKGVDSTLKIQPAELGDSAMYLCASSFTSGASYEQYFGPGTRLTVT.

A note on this clone: An end of the junction differs from the germline gene, which may be a read error. The chain is built from TRBV7-9 and TRBJ1-1, with 8 bases identical to TRBD1. This CDR3 has 17 amino acids. Germline CDR1 and CDR2: SEHNR and FQNEAQ (reference sequence). The CDR3 sequence: CSSSFPTKDRVNTEAFF. Written as DNA, the CDR3 is TGTTCCAGCAGCTTCCCCACCAAGGACAGGGTGAACACTGAAGCTTTCTTT. The full variable domain, with the rest looked up from reference TRBV7-9 and TRBJ1-1, is DTGVSQNPRHKITKRGQNVTFRCDPISEHNRLYWYRQTLGQGPEFLTYFQNEAQLEKSRLLSDRFSAERPKGSFSTLEIQRTEQGDSAMYLCSSSFPTKDRVNTEAFFGQGTRLTVV.

V gene TRBV19 combines with J gene TRBJ1-4; D not resolved. The CDR3 covers 12 residues. V dropped 9 bases and J dropped 7 bases, with 12 bases sitting between them. Germline values: CDR1 LNHDA, CDR2 SQIVND (reference sequence). The CDR3 region has the DNA TGTGCCAGCCGCGTGCCTGGTGAAAAACTGTTTTTT. Residues: CASRVPGEKLFF.

J is TRBJ1-5 and V is TRBV5-1; a possible D gene is TRBD1 (5 bases). V lost 3 bases to trimming and J lost 6 bases, with 10 bases between them. The germline CDR1 and CDR2 sequences are SGHRS and YFSETQ. The CDR3 is 13 residues long. The CDR3 loop reads CASSWTPGQPQHF. The DNA for the CDR3 is TGCGCCAGCAGCTGGACACCGGGTCAGCCCCAGCATTTT.

The chain has TRBV7-2 and TRBJ2-5, with 14 bases matching TRBD2. The end of the DNA aligns better with TRBJ2-7, so the J call may be wrong. This CDR3 spans 16 amino acids. CDR1 and CDR2 from the germline V gene are SGHTA and FQGNSA. Here the CDR3 reads CASSRTSGRSSYEQYF. The CDR3 region has the DNA TGTGCCAGCAGTCGGACTAGCGGGAGGAGCTCCTACGAGCAGTACTTC.

This chain joins TRBV7-9 and TRBJ2-1; D uncertain. CDR3 length: 14 residues. The germline CDR1 and CDR2 sequences are SEHNR and FQNEAQ (reference sequence). V dropped 7 bases and J dropped 5 bases, with 15 bases sitting between them. CDR3 sequence reads: CASIRSIRDNEQFF. The CDR3 DNA reads TGTGCCAGCATCCGGTCAATACGGGACAATGAGCAGTTCTTC.

CDR3 residues: CASSIEGDGGWSNQPQHF. The CDR3 DNA follows: TGTGCCAGTAGTATAGAAGGGGATGGTGGTTGGAGCAATCAGCCCCAGCATTTT. The rearrangement joins TRBV19 to TRBJ1-5; a possible D gene is TRBD1 (5 bases). CDR3 size: 18 residues. CDR1 is LNHDA and CDR2 is SQIVND in the germline V gene (reference sequence). V lost 0 bases and J lost 1, with 16 bases in between.

The CDR3 nucleotides read TGTGCCAGCAGGGGTGACAGGGGGCGAACCGGGGAGCTGTTTTTT. This gives the protein CASRGDRGRTGELFF. The chain joins TRBV2 to TRBJ2-2; 10 bases are a match to TRBD1. V lost 6 bases, J lost 5 bases, and 6 bases stayed unmatched. Germline lookup yields CDR1 SNHLY and CDR2 FYNNEI. The CDR3 length is 15 residues.

The chain links TRBV7-2 to TRBJ2-6; 7 bases are shared with TRBD1. The CDR3 is 17 residues long. The V gene end was trimmed by 4 bases and the J gene end by 2 bases; junction bases not matched to a gene: 8. Looked up from germline, CDR1 is SGHTA and CDR2 is FQGNSA. In nucleotides, the CDR3 is TGTGCCAGCAGCTCCCAGACAGGGAGAACTGGGGCCAACGTCCTGACTTTC. It is translated as CASSSQTGRTGANVLTF.

In nucleotides, the CDR3 is TGTGCCAGCAGCCCCCGACTAGCGGGGCTCACAGATACGCAGTATTTT. Amino acids: CASSPRLAGLTDTQYF. This chain connects TRBV9 to TRBJ2-3, with 11 bases lining up with TRBD2. This CDR3 contains 16 residues. V was pared by 4 bases and J by 2 bases, with 6 bases of the junction left unmatched. Germline V lookup: CDR1 SGDLS, CDR2 YYNGEE. Full variable domain (missing parts from reference TRBV9 and TRBJ2-3): DSGVTQTPKHLITATGQRVTLRCSPRSGDLSVYWYQQSLDQGLQFLIQYYNGEERAKGNILERFSAQQFPDLHSELNLSSLELGDSALYFCASSPRLAGLTDTQYFGPGTRLTVL.